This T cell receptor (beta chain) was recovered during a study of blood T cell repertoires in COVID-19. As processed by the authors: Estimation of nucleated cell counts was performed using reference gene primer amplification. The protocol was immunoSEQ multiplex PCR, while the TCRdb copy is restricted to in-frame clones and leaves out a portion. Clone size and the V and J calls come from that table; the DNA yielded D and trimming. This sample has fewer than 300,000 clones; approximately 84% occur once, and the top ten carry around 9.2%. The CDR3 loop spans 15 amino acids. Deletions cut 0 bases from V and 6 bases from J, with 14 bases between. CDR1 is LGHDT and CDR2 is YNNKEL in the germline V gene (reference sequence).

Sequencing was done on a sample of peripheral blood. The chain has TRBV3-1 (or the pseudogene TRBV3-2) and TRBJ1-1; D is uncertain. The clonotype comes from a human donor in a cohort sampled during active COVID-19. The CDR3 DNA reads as TGTGCCAGCAGCCAAGACGGTCGGGGATCGGCTGAAGCTTTCTTT. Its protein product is CASSQDGRGSAEAFF.